The 7 T cell receptor beta chains given below trace back to one sample, sequenced in a study of blood T cell repertoires in COVID-19. Libraries were prepared by immunoSEQ multiplex PCR; TCRdb keeps only in-frame clonotypes and omits some of them. The repertoire holds about 300,000 clones, with roughly 90% as singletons. Sequencing input: peripheral blood. These receptors all stem from a man between 18 and 35 years old who had recovered from COVID-19.

This clone has just one count. The CDR3 here is CASSYSIYPKNTEAFF. The CDR3 coding sequence is TGTGCCAGCAGTTACTCGATCTACCCAAAGAACACTGAAGCTTTCTTT. The V and J genes are TRBV6-5 and TRBJ1-1, with D uncertain. V was trimmed by 0 bases and J by 1 base, leaving 12 bases between them. This CDR3 contains 16 residues. CDR1 MNHEY and CDR2 SVGAGI come from the germline V gene.

This clone was observed a single time. V usage is TRBV7-2 and J usage is TRBJ1-2; 9 nucleotides align to TRBD1. The ends lost 3 bases at V and 8 bases at J; junction bases unmatched: 7. Germline V CDR1 and CDR2: SGHTA, FQGNSA. The CDR3 totals 14 residues. The CDR3 DNA follows: TGTGCCAGCAGCTTCAAAACACAGGGGGCGGGCTACACCTTC. This translates into CASSFKTQGAGYTF.

DNA of the CDR3: TGTGCCAGCAGCCCAGGCGCAGGAACGAACACCGGGGAGCTGTTTTTT. This codes for CASSPGAGTNTGELFF. The chain employs TRBV7-6 and TRBJ2-2; D gene ambiguous. Trimming stripped 5 bases from V and 0 bases from J, with 13 bases between. The CDR3 has 16 residues. Germline V gene lookup returns CDR1 SGHVS and CDR2 FNYEAQ.

This clone has just one count. This chain links TRBV5-1 with TRBJ1-1, with D possibly TRBD1 on 6 matching bases. This CDR3 is built from 14 residues. In germline, CDR1 is SGHRS, CDR2 YFSETQ. The germline V and J ends were trimmed by 2 bases and 2 bases, with 10 bases remaining between them. CDR3: CASSFMDRNTEAFF. CDR3 nucleotides: TGCGCCAGCAGCTTCATGGACAGAAACACTGAAGCTTTCTTT.

The CDR3: CASSYSTRPLTEAFF. CDR3 nucleotide sequence: TGTGCCAGCAGTTACTCGACGAGGCCTCTTACTGAAGCTTTCTTT. The rearrangement links TRBV6-5 to TRBJ1-1; no clear D gene. This CDR3 comprises 15 residues. V lost 0 bases and J 5 bases, leaving 13 bases between the germline ends. Germline-derived CDR1 and CDR2 are MNHEY and SVGAGI.

The V and J genes are TRBV5-8 and TRBJ1-5, with a weak D call TRBD1 (5 bases). Germline V lookup: CDR1 SGHTS, CDR2 YDEGEE. This CDR3 is 17 amino acids long. Trimming stripped 6 bases from V and 1 base from J, with 20 bases between. The CDR3 loop reads CASTPGRTYSSNQPQHF. The DNA for the CDR3 is TGTGCCAGCACCCCGGGTCGGACATACTCGAGCAATCAGCCCCAGCATTTT.

This clone was seen once. The V and J genes are TRBV10-1 and TRBJ2-7, with TRBD2 matching 7 bases. The V gene's germline CDR1 is WNHNN and CDR2 SYGVQD (reference sequence). Trimming at V came to 1 base and at J to 6 bases, leaving 3 bases not matched to a gene. The CDR3 spans 13 residues. The CDR3 DNA reads as TGCGCCAGCAGTGAGTTACGGGAGGCCGAGCAGTACTTC. Protein: CASSELREAEQYF.